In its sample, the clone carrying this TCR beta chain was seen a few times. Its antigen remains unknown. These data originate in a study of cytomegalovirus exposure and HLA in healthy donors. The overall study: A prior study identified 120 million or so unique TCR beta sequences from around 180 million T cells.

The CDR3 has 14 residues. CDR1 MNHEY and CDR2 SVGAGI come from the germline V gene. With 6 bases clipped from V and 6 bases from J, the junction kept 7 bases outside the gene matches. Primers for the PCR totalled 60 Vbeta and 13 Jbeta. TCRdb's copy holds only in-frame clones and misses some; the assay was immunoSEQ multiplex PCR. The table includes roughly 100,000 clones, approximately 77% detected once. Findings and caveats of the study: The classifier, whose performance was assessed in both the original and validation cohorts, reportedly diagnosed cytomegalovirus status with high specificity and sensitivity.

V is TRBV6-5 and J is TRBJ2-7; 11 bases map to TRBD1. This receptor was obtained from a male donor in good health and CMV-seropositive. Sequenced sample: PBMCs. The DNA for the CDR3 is TGTGCCAGCAGGACATTAGGGACAGGGGGCGAGCAGTACTTC. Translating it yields CASRTLGTGGEQYF.